This T cell receptor beta chain emerged from a study of blood T cell repertoires in COVID-19. Two negative PCRs, clearance, or symptom resolution characterized the recovered Cohort 3 donors. Only in-frame clones appear in the TCRdb table, and some are missing; sequencing was by immunoSEQ multiplex PCR. The sample records hundreds of thousands of clones, 88% being singletons. The CDR3 is 16 amino acids. Trimming took off 5 bases at V and 4 bases at J, with 21 bases between the two ends. Germline values: CDR1 MNHEY, CDR2 SVGEGT. The TCR sequence derives from a woman in her forties or fifties who had recovered from COVID-19. The rearrangement joins TRBV6-2 or TRBV6-3 to TRBJ2-7; a weak D match, TRBD1 (6 bases). Source material: PBMCs or T cells enriched from blood (not recorded which). CDR3 in amino acids: CASSKGLVGQKYEQYF. In DNA form, the CDR3 reads TGTGCCAGCAGTAAGGGGTTGGTCGGACAGAAATACGAGCAGTACTTC.